This passage covers 28 T cell receptor beta chains from one sample sequenced in a study of blood T cell repertoires in COVID-19. Sequencing was performed with immunoSEQ multiplex PCR; in TCRdb, only in-frame clones are kept and a portion is missing. The sample contains approximately 68,000 clones, approximately 87% of which appear only once. The sample was peripheral blood. The receptors were sampled from a man aged 50 to 59 with active COVID-19.

V and J are TRBV5-1 and TRBJ2-2; TRBD2 is a possible D gene (5 bases). The CDR3 is made up of 16 amino acids. Germline V gene sequence: CDR1 SGHRS, CDR2 YFSETQ. With 1 base removed from V and 6 bases from J, the gap between germline ends came to 16 bases. The CDR3 is CASSLLVEGLAGELFF. The CDR3 DNA reads TGCGCCAGCAGCTTGTTGGTTGAGGGTTTGGCCGGGGAGCTGTTTTTT.

V gene TRBV19 combines with J gene TRBJ1-1; possible D gene TRBD1, 5 bases. Germline V gene lookup returns CDR1 LNHDA and CDR2 SQIVND (reference sequence). V was shortened by 3 bases and J by 5 bases, with 19 bases between the two germline ends. This CDR3 contains 16 residues. CDR3 residues: CASSMFRAQGRTEAFF. The CDR3 DNA follows: TGTGCCAGTAGTATGTTCAGGGCCCAGGGAAGAACTGAAGCTTTCTTT.

The V gene is TRBV9, the J gene TRBJ2-3; 9 bases align to TRBD2. This CDR3 has 15 residues. CDR1 and CDR2 (germline): SGDLS, YYNGEE. V shed 3 bases, J shed 2 bases, and the junction held 4 bases outside the gene matches. CDR3: CASSGSSGVTDTQYF. The CDR3 DNA is TGTGCCAGCAGCGGATCTAGCGGGGTCACAGATACGCAGTATTTT.

The chain couples TRBV27 to TRBJ2-7; TRBD1 aligns across 7 bases. Germline V gene data show CDR1 as MNHEY and CDR2 as SMNVEV (reference sequence). V lost 5 bases to trimming and J lost 1 base; unmatched junction nucleotides: 5. This CDR3 comprises 14 residues. The DNA for the CDR3 is TGTGCCAGCAGTGTAGACAGGGCGTCCTACGAGCAGTACTTC. This gives the protein CASSVDRASYEQYF.

DNA of the CDR3: TGTGCCAGCAGCTTAGGAGGGACTAGCGTGGATACGCAGTATTTT. Protein product: CASSLGGTSVDTQYF. This rearrangement joins TRBV11-3 to TRBJ2-3; 10 positions agree with TRBD2. V lost 1 base, J lost 6 bases, and 4 bases stayed unmatched. Germline V gene lookup returns CDR1 SGHNT and CDR2 YENEEA. This CDR3 spans 15 amino acids.

This chain links TRBV19 with TRBJ1-1, with a weak D call TRBD1 (6 bases). Trimming left V 0 bases short and J 10 bases short, with 6 bases between. The CDR3 loop spans 11 amino acids. Germline V gives CDR1 LNHDA, CDR2 SQIVND (reference sequence). The CDR3 DNA reads as TGTGCCAGTAGTATAGAGGGGGCAGCTTTCTTT. Protein sequence: CASSIEGAAFF.

The count of this clone is one. The chain employs TRBV28 and TRBJ1-2; D remains ambiguous. In germline, CDR1 is MDHEN, CDR2 SYDVKM. V shed 6 bases and J shed 6 bases, with 17 bases lying between them. CDR3 size: 14 residues. CDR3 nucleotide sequence: TGTGCCAGCAGGGCCGCGGGTGAGGGCAATGGCTACACCTTC. Encoded protein: CASRAAGEGNGYTF.

The chain recombines TRBV2 with TRBJ2-5, with no clear D. In germline, CDR1 is SNHLY, CDR2 FYNNEI. The CDR3 runs 17 residues. Trimming removed 2 bases from V and 2 bases from J, with 18 bases in between. This CDR3 is CASSERRLYSQQETQYF. Written as DNA, the CDR3 is TGTGCCAGCAGTGAACGTCGGCTATACAGCCAACAAGAGACCCAGTACTTC.

V gene TRBV9 combines with J gene TRBJ2-2, with D possibly being TRBD2 (7 bases). The CDR3 has 15 residues. Germline CDR1 is SGDLS and CDR2 is YYNGEE. Trimming left V 4 bases short and J 6 bases short, with 16 bases between. The CDR3 loop reads CASSPRGGVPGELFF. DNA of the CDR3: TGTGCCAGCAGCCCGAGGGGGGGTGTCCCCGGGGAGCTGTTTTTT. Combining the CDR3 with reference TRBV9 and TRBJ2-2 gives the whole variable domain DSGVTQTPKHLITATGQRVTLRCSPRSGDLSVYWYQQSLDQGLQFLIQYYNGEERAKGNILERFSAQQFPDLHSELNLSSLELGDSALYFCASSPRGGVPGELFFGEGSRLTVL.

This clone occurred once. The DNA of the CDR3 is TGCGCCAGCAGCTTTCTAGCGGGAGGGCTCTATGAGCAGTTCTTC. This codes for CASSFLAGGLYEQFF. V is TRBV5-1 and J is TRBJ2-1; 12 nucleotides match TRBD2. The CDR3 is 15 amino acids. V lost 2 bases and J lost 8; bases outside the gene matches: 5. Germline V gives CDR1 SGHRS, CDR2 YFSETQ.

The chain links TRBV5-4 to TRBJ2-7, with TRBD2 matching 11 bases. Germline assignment: CDR1 SGHNT and CDR2 YYREEE (reference sequence). The V segment lost 4 bases and the J segment 3 bases; nucleotides outside the gene matches: 3. This CDR3 is built from 14 residues. CDR3 sequence reads: CASSRGLAVYEQYF. The CDR3 nucleotides are TGTGCCAGCAGCCGGGGACTAGCGGTCTACGAGCAGTACTTC. Full variable domain (remainder filled in from reference TRBV5-4 and TRBJ2-7): ETGVTQSPTHLIKTRGQQVTLRCSSQSGHNTVSWYQQALGQGPQFIFQYYREEENGRGNFPPRFSGLQFPNYSSELNVNALELDDSALYLCASSRGLAVYEQYFGPGTRLTVT.

This clone was detected only once. The rearrangement joins TRBV24-1 to TRBJ2-5; 10 positions match TRBD2. V was clipped by 4 bases and J by 3 bases; unmatched bases: 4. The CDR3 has 15 amino acids. Germline CDR1 KGHDR, CDR2 SFDVKD. DNA of the CDR3: TGTGCCACCAGTGACCCCGGACTAGCGGAAGAGACCCAGTACTTC. Encoded protein: CATSDPGLAEETQYF.

J is TRBJ1-1 and V is TRBV2; the D is unclear. Germline CDR1 and CDR2: SNHLY and FYNNEI. The V end was cut by 2 bases, the J end by 1 base, with 5 bases between. This CDR3 comprises 13 residues. CDR3 nucleotides: TGTGCCAGCAGTGAATTAGAGAACACTGAAGCTTTCTTT. Translated: CASSELENTEAFF.

V gene TRBV5-4 combines with J gene TRBJ2-2; D call uncertain. Germline V CDR1 and CDR2: SGHNT, YYREEE (reference sequence). The CDR3 spans 15 residues. Trimming left V 5 bases short and J 2 bases short, with 13 bases between. CDR3 in amino acids: CASSYVTYNTGELFF. The DNA of the CDR3 is TGTGCCAGCAGTTACGTGACATACAACACCGGGGAGCTGTTTTTT. The full variable domain, in which reference TRBV5-4 and TRBJ2-2 provide the parts outside the CDR3, is ETGVTQSPTHLIKTRGQQVTLRCSSQSGHNTVSWYQQALGQGPQFIFQYYREEENGRGNFPPRFSGLQFPNYSSELNVNALELDDSALYLCASSYVTYNTGELFFGEGSRLTVL.

The chain has TRBV28 and TRBJ2-7, with a possible D match to TRBD2 (6 bases). Trimming removed 2 bases from V and 2 bases from J, with 7 bases in between. This CDR3 has 13 residues. Germline loops: CDR1 MDHEN, CDR2 SYDVKM. The CDR3 spells CASSLAGTYEQYF. Written as DNA, the CDR3 is TGTGCCAGCAGTTTAGCGGGAACCTACGAGCAGTACTTC.

This chain links TRBV27 with TRBJ1-5, with D unresolved. V was cut by 6 bases and J by 0 bases, with 15 bases left in between. Germline CDR1 and CDR2: MNHEY and SMNVEV (reference sequence). This CDR3 contains 16 residues. CDR3 coding DNA: TGTGCCAGCAGCCAGTCGGGTCGCCGTAGCAATCAGCCCCAGCATTTT. Its protein is CASSQSGRRSNQPQHF.

This clone was detected only a few times. In DNA form, the CDR3 reads TGTGCCAGCAGCTTAGCTCGTGGCCCTTACAATGAGCAGTTCTTC. It translates to CASSLARGPYNEQFF. The rearrangement joins TRBV11-3 to TRBJ2-1; D is unresolved. CDR1 is SGHNT and CDR2 is YENEEA in the germline V gene. Trimming shortened V by 1 base and J by 4 bases, and 11 bases separated the two germline ends. CDR3 size: 15 residues.

The chain recombines TRBV4-2 with TRBJ2-7, with TRBD2 matching 7 bases. The germline CDR1 and CDR2 sequences are LGHNA and YNFKEQ. The CDR3 is 14 residues long. The V gene end was trimmed by 1 base and the J gene end by 5 bases; junction bases not matched to a gene: 5. CDR3 sequence reads: CASSQGRSGDEQYF. In DNA, the CDR3 is TGTGCCAGCAGCCAAGGTAGAAGCGGGGACGAGCAGTACTTC.

The V gene is TRBV28, the J gene TRBJ2-7, with 8 positions matching TRBD1. V shed 6 bases and J 2 bases; nucleotides not matched to a gene: 6. CDR3 length: 14 amino acids. Germline values: CDR1 MDHEN, CDR2 SYDVKM. As DNA, the CDR3 is TGTGCCAGCAGGTATGGACAGGGAACCTACGAGCAGTACTTC. Translation: CASRYGQGTYEQYF.

The rearrangement uses TRBV6-2 or TRBV6-3 and TRBJ1-4; the match to TRBD1 covers 7 bases. Germline-derived CDR1 and CDR2 are MNHEY and SVGEGT. The CDR3 totals 15 residues. The junction had 2 bases not matched to a gene; V was cut back by 4 bases and J by 0 bases. The CDR3 nucleotides read TGTGCCAGCAGTTCTGACAGGGCAACTAATGAAAAACTGTTTTTT. Its translation is CASSSDRATNEKLFF.

The gene calls are TRBV19 and TRBJ2-7; D is perhaps TRBD1 (5 bases). Trimming stripped 5 bases from V and 2 bases from J, with 16 bases between. The CDR3 consists of 15 residues. CDR1 and CDR2 from the germline V gene are LNHDA and SQIVND (reference sequence). CDR3 nucleotides: TGTGCCAGTAGTCATCAGGGAAATACCCCCTACGAGCAGTACTTC. It is translated as CASSHQGNTPYEQYF.

The V call is TRBV6-5, the J call TRBJ2-5, with 10 bases aligning to TRBD1. This CDR3 is 14 amino acids long. V trimming: 6 bases; J trimming: 1 base; junction bases outside the gene matches: 2. Looked up from germline, CDR1 is MNHEY and CDR2 is SVGAGI. CDR3 nucleotide sequence: TGTGCCAGCAGGGGACAGGGGTCCCAAGAGACCCAGTACTTC. It specifies CASRGQGSQETQYF.

V usage is TRBV6-5 and J usage is TRBJ2-7; TRBD1 matches at 8 bases. The CDR3 is 14 amino acids. Germline loops: CDR1 MNHEY, CDR2 SVGAGI. V lost 6 bases, J lost 2 bases, and 6 bases stayed unmatched. The CDR3 DNA is TGTGCCAGCAGGCTACAGGGGGACCCCTACGAGCAGTACTTC. It is translated as CASRLQGDPYEQYF.

The chain employs TRBV30 and TRBJ2-7; 11 bases map to TRBD2. This CDR3 has 15 residues. Per germline, CDR1 GTSNPN and CDR2 SVGIG (reference sequence). V lost 2 bases to trimming and J lost 6 bases; unmatched junction nucleotides: 9. The CDR3 DNA sequence: TGTGCCTGGAGTAGAACTAGCGGGAGAAGCGGCGAGCAGTACTTC. Amino acid sequence: CAWSRTSGRSGEQYF.

The V gene is TRBV7-2, the J gene TRBJ1-5; TRBD1 matches at 7 bases. Germline values: CDR1 SGHTA, CDR2 FQGNSA. Trimming removed 5 bases from V and 7 bases from J; junction bases left unmatched: 5. The CDR3 contains 13 residues. DNA of the CDR3: TGTGCCAGCAGCGTTAGACAGGGACAGCCCCAGCATTTT. It specifies CASSVRQGQPQHF.

Details on this clone: The sample carries other DNA sequences with the same CDR3. The chain is built from TRBV5-1 and TRBJ2-3; 9 bases are shared with TRBD2. Per germline, CDR1 SGHRS and CDR2 YFSETQ. The V and J ends lost 2 bases and 2 bases, in that order; junction bases with no gene match: 3. The CDR3 covers 15 residues. The CDR3 coding sequence is TGCGCCAGCAGCTTTAGCGGGAGAGACACAGATACGCAGTATTTT. Translated, it gives CASSFSGRDTDTQYF. The variable domain in full, completed from reference TRBV5-1 and TRBJ2-3, reads KAGVTQTPRYLIKTRGQQVTLSCSPISGHRSVSWYQQTPGQGLQFLFEYFSETQRNKGNFPGRFSGRQFSNSRSEMNVSTLELGDSALYLCASSFSGRDTDTQYFGPGTRLTVL.

This chain links TRBV5-6 with TRBJ1-5; D gene unclear. The CDR3 consists of 14 residues. Between the trimmed V and J ends, which lost 7 bases and 3 bases, there was a span of 14 bases. The germline V gene encodes CDR1 SGHDT and CDR2 YYEEEE. Here the CDR3 reads CASESLRDNQPQHF. CDR3 coding DNA: TGTGCCAGCGAGTCTCTAAGAGACAATCAGCCCCAGCATTTT.

The rearrangement uses TRBV28 and TRBJ1-2; 7 bases agree with TRBD1. Trimming removed 7 bases from V and 4 bases from J; junction bases left unmatched: 6. The CDR3 is made up of 13 amino acids. Germline CDR1 MDHEN, CDR2 SYDVKM. CDR3 DNA: TGTGCCAGCATCTCAGACAGGGCCTATGGCTACACCTTC. Translation gives CASISDRAYGYTF.